This TCR beta chain was sequenced during a study of blood T cells in healthy people across ages. A second PCR of roughly 7 to 11 cycles used a sample-barcoded 5' primer and a J-beta primer mix. One entry per CDR3 protein results from TCRdb running MiXCR on the 5' RACE reads. The sample has roughly 700,000 distinct CDR3 sequences; 45% to 50% are singletons. Whole-study results and caveats: Changes seen in expanded clonotypes were possibly confounded by donor CMV status left unknown. Measured against age, TCR beta diversity per million T cells decreased in a roughly linear manner.

They isolated at least 6.5 million PBMCs from each sample. This clonotype has just a few counts. Its cognate antigen is unknown. Germline V CDR1 and CDR2: SGHKS, YYEKEE (reference sequence). This CDR3 is built from 15 residues. With V trimmed by 0 bases and J by 5 bases, 5 bases remained unmatched. The TCR sequence derives from a woman between 55 and 75 years old in good health. Specimen: blood. The chain combines TRBV5-5 with TRBJ2-3; 8 nucleotides align to TRBD2. This CDR3 is CASSLVGRAGDTQYF. For the CDR3, the DNA is TGTGCCAGCAGCTTGGTCGGGAGGGCCGGAGATACGCAGTATTTT.